The T cell receptor beta chain described here comes from a study of human T cells and chemical hapten exposure. Study at large: Per-sample TCR yield variation was attributed mainly to small pooled library volume differences. Overall study findings and caveats: The number of TCRs above 1 in 1000 frequency did not change after DPC sensitization.

Noted time point: patch test 1, 2 weeks after DPC sensitization. The treatment here: therapeutic diphenylcyclopropenone sensitization with weekly scalp DPC. This clonotype was counted ten times or more. As yet, its antigen is unknown. A read error may account for a junction end that differs from germline. TCRdb passed the RACE reads through MiXCR, listing each CDR3 protein once. The sample lists approximately 340,000 distinct CDR3 sequences; under 9% were seen once. Germline CDR1 and CDR2: SSHAT and FNYEAQ (reference sequence). The CDR3 extends over 13 amino acids. Sample: whole blood, taken in connection with sensitization to the hapten diphenylcyclopropenone (DPC). The chain employs TRBV7-7 and TRBJ1-1, with D perhaps TRBD1 (6 bases). The clonotype comes from a woman younger than 30 with alopecia areata. Some clones in this sample may be carry-over from other donors' samples. This CDR3 reads CASSSLRGTEAFF. The CDR3 coding sequence is TGTGCTAGCAGCTCGCTCAGGGGTACTGAAGCTTTCTTT. Looking up the rest from reference TRBV7-7 and TRBJ1-1 gives the full variable domain: GAGVSQSPRYKVTKRGQDVTLRCDPISSHATLYWYQQALGQGPEFLTYFNYEAQPDKSGLPSDRFSAERPEGSISTLTIQRTEQRDSAMYRCASSSLRGTEAFFGQGTRLTVV.